This T cell receptor beta chain was sequenced in a study of CD8 T cells in ankylosing spondylitis. Whole-study results and caveats: A TCR beta motif of 8 or 9 highly homologous variants appeared characteristic of ankylosing spondylitis blood. Disease-linked clones were reportedly significantly enriched in matched ankylosing spondylitis synovial fluid. Certain motif variants had earlier been reported in reactive arthritis synovial fluid and blood. The disease-linked clones had a CD8+ phenotype and low blood frequencies.

The CDR3 runs 14 residues. Germline V CDR1 and CDR2: SEHNR, FQNEAQ (reference sequence). V lost 6 bases and J lost 2, with 13 bases in between. This clonotype appeared a few times. As yet, its antigen is unknown. The missing conserved phenylalanine or tryptophan at the end of this CDR3 makes a read error likely. In making TCR beta libraries, quantitative 5'-RACE with molecular barcodes was used. From the 5' RACE reads, TCRdb called clonotypes with MiXCR, one entry per CDR3 protein. Of some 450,000 distinct CDR3 sequences in the sample, about 15% were seen once. V and J are TRBV7-9 and TRBJ2-5, with D perhaps matching TRBD2 (7 bases). Material: blood, either unsorted or a sorted T cell fraction (not recorded which). The receptor's source is a male donor with ankylosing spondylitis. As DNA, the CDR3 is TGTGCCAGCAGTGGGGGGGGCAGACAAGAGACCCAGTACTTG. Protein: CASSGGGRQETQYL.